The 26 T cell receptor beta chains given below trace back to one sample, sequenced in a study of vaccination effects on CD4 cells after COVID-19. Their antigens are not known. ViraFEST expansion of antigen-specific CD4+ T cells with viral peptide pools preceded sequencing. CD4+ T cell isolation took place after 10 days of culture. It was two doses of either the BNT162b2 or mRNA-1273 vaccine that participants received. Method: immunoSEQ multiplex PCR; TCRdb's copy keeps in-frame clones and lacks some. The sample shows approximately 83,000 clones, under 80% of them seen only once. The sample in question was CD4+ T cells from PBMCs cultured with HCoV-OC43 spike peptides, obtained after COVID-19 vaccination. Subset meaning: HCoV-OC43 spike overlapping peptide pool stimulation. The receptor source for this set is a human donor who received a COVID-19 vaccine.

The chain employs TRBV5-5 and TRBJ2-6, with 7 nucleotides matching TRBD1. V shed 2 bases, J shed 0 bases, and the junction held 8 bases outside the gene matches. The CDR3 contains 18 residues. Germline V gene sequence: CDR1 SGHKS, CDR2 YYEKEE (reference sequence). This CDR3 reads CASSFGQDFISGANVLTF. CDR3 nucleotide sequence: TGTGCCAGCAGCTTTGGACAGGACTTCATCTCTGGGGCCAACGTCCTGACTTTC.

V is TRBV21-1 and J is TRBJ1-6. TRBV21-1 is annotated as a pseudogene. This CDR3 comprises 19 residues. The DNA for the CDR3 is TGTGCCAGCAGCGGGAGGGTGGGGGGCCGCCGTATATGGAATTCACCCCTCCACTTT. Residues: CASSGRVGGRRIWNSPLHF.

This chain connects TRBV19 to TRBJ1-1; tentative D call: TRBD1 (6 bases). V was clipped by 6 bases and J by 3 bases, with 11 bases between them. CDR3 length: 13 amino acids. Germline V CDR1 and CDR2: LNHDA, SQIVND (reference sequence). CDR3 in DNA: TGTGCCAGTAGAACAGGGAGGGACACTGAAGCTTTCTTT. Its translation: CASRTGRDTEAFF.

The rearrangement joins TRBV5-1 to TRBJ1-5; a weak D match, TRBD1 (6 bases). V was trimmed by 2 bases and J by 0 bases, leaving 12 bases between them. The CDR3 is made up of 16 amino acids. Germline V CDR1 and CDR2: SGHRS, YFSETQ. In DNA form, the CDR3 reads TGCGCCAGCAGCTTAGGGGACACCAATAGCAATCAGCCCCAGCATTTT. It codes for CASSLGDTNSNQPQHF.

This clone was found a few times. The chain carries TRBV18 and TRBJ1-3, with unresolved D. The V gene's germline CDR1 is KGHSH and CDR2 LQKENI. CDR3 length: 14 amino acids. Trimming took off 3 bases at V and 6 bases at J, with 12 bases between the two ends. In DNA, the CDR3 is TGTGCCAGCTCACCCGGACGGCGAGAAAACACCATATATTTT. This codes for CASSPGRRENTIYF.

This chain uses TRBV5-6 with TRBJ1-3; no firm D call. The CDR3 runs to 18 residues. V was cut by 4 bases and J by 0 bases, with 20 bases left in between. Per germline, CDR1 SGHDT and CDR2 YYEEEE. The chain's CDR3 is CASSLPGEEDSSGNTIYF. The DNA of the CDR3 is TGTGCCAGCAGCCTGCCGGGCGAGGAGGATTCCTCTGGAAACACCATATATTTT.

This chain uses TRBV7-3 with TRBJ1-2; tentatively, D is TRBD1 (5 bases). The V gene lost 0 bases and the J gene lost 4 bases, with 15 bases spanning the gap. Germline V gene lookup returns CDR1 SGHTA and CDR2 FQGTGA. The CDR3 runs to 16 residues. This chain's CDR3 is CASSLTGQEPFYGYTF. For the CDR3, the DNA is TGTGCCAGCAGCTTAACGGGGCAGGAGCCGTTCTATGGCTACACCTTC.

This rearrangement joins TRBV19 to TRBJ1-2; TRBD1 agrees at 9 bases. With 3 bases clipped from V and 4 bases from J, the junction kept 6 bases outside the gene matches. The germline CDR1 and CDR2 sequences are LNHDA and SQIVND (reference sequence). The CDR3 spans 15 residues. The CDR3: CASSMTGGISYGYTF. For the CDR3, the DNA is TGTGCCAGTAGTATGACAGGGGGGATCAGCTATGGCTACACCTTC.

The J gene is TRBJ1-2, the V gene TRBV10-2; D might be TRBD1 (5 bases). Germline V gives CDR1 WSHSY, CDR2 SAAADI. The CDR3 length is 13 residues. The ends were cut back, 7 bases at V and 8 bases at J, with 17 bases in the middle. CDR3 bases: TGCGCCAGCACTGATAGGGGTCTAGTCGGCTACACCTTC. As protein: CASTDRGLVGYTF.

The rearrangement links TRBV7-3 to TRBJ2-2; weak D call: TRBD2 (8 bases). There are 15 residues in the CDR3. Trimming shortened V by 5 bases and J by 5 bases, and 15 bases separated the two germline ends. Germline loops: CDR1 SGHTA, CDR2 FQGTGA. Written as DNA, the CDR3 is TGTGCCAGCAGCCGGGGGGGCAGGGGGACCGGGGAGCTGTTTTTT. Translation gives CASSRGGRGTGELFF.

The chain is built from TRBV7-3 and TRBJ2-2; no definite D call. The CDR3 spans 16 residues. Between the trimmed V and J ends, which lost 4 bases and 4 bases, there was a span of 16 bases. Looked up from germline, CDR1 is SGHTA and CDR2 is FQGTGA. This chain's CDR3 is CASSYDSFPGTGELFF. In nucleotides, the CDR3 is TGTGCCAGCAGCTACGACTCTTTCCCGGGCACCGGGGAGCTGTTTTTT.

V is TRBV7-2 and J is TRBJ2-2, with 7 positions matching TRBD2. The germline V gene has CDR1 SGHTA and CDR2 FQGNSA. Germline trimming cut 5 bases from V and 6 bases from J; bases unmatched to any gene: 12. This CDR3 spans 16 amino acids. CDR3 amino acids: CASSLQASSGAGELFF. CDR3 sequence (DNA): TGTGCCAGCAGCCTACAGGCGTCTAGCGGAGCCGGGGAGCTGTTTTTT.

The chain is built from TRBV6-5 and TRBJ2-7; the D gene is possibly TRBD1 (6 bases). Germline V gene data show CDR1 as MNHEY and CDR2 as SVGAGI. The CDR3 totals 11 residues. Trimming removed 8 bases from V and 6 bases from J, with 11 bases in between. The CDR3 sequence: CASGRGREQYV. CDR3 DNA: TGTGCCAGCGGCAGGGGACGCGAGCAGTACGTC.

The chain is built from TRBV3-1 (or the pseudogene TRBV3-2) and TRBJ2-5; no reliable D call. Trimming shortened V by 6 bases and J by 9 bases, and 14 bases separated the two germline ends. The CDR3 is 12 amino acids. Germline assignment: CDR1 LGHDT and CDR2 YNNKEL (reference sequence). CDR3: CASRREGAAQYF. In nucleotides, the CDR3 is TGTGCCAGCAGAAGAGAAGGCGCGGCCCAGTACTTC.

The chain's CDR3 is CASSPTGGIYEKLFF. CDR3 bases: TGCGCCAGCAGCCCGACAGGGGGCATTTATGAAAAACTGTTTTTT. V gene TRBV5-1 combines with J gene TRBJ1-4; 10 nucleotides match TRBD1. Looked up from germline, CDR1 is SGHRS and CDR2 is YFSETQ. CDR3 length equals 15 residues. Losses at the gene ends were 4 bases for V and 6 bases for J; bases not matched to a gene: 6.

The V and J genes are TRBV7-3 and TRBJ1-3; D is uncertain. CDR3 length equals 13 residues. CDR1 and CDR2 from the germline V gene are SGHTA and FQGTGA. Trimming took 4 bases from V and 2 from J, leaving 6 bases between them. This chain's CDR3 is CASSSSPGNTIYF. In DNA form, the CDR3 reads TGTGCCAGCAGCTCGTCCCCTGGAAACACCATATATTTT.

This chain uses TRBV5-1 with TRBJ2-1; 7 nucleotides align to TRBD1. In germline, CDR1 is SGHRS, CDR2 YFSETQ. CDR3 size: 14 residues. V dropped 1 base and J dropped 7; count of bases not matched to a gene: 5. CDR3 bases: TGCGCCAGCAGCTTGCCCGAGGGGGCGAATGAGCAGTTCTTC. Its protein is CASSLPEGANEQFF.

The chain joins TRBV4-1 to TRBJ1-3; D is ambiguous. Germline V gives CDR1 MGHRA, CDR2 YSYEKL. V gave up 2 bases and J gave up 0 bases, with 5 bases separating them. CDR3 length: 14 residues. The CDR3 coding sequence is TGCGCCAGCAGCCAATGGACCTCTGGAAACACCATATATTTT. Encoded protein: CASSQWTSGNTIYF.

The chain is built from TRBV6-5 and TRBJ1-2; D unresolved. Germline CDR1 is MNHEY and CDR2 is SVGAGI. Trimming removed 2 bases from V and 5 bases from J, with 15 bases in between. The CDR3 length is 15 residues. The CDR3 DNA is TGTGCCAGCAGTTACGACCAGAATCAAGTTTATGGCTACACCTTC. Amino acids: CASSYDQNQVYGYTF.

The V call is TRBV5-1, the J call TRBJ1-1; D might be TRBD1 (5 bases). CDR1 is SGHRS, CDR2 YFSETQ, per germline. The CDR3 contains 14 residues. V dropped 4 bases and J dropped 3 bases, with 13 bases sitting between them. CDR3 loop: CASSPAGPDTEAFF. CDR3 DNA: TGCGCCAGCAGCCCTGCAGGGCCCGACACTGAAGCTTTCTTT.

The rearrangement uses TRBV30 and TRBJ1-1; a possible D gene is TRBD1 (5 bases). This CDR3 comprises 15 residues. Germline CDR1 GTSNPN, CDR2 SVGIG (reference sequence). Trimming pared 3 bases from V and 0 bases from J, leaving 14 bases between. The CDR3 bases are TGTGCCTGGAGGAGGTCCGGGACCGTGAACACTGAAGCTTTCTTT. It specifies CAWRRSGTVNTEAFF.

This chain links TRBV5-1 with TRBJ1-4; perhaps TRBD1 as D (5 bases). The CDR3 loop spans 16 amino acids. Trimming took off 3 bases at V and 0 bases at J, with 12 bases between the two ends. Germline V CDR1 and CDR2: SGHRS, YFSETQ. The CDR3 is CASSSNGAATNEKLFF. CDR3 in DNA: TGCGCCAGCAGCTCGAATGGGGCAGCAACTAATGAAAAACTGTTTTTT.

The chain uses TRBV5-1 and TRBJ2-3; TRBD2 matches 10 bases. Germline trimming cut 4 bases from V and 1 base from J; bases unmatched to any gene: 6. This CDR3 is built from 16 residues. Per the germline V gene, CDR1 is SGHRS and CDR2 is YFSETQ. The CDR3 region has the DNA TGCGCCAGCAGCCAACCAAGCGGGGGGGGCACAGATACGCAGTATTTT. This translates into CASSQPSGGGTDTQYF.

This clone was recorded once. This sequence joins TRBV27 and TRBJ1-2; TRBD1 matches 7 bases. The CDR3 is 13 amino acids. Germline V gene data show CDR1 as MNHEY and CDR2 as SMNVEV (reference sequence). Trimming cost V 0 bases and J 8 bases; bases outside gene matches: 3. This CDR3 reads CASSLSGGNGYTF. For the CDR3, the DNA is TGTGCCAGCAGTTTATCAGGGGGCAACGGCTACACCTTC.

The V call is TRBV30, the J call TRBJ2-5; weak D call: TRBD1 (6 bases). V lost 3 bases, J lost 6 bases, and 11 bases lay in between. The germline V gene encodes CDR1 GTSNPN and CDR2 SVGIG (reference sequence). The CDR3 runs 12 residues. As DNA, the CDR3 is TGTGCCTGGAGCCCACAGGGACAGACCCAGTACTTC. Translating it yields CAWSPQGQTQYF. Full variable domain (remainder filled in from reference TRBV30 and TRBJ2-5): SQTIHQWPATLVQPVGSPLSLECTVEGTSNPNLYWYRQAAGRGLQLLFYSVGIGQISSEVPQNLSASRPQDRQFILSSKKLLLSDSGFYLCAWSPQGQTQYFGPGTRLLVL.

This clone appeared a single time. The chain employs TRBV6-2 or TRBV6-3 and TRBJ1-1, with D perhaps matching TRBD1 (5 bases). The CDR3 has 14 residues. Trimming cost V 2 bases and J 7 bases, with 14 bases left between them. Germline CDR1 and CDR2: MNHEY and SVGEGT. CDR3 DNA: TGTGCCAGCAGTTACCATCGACCGGGGGTTGAAGCTTTCTTT. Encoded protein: CASSYHRPGVEAFF.